Shown below are 30 T cell receptor beta chains from a single sample sequenced in a study of cytotoxic CD8 clonotypes in ibrutinib-treated CLL. Assay used: immunoSEQ multiplex PCR; TCRdb lists only in-frame clones, some missing. The sample has just over 200,000 clones; approximately 70% are singletons. Sequencing was performed on PBMCs, taken after 12 months of ibrutinib treatment. The origin of the receptors is a human donor with chronic lymphocytic leukemia.

This clone was seen only a few times. This chain connects TRBV5-4 to TRBJ2-3, with D perhaps TRBD2 (5 bases). CDR3 size: 14 residues. CDR1 is SGHNT and CDR2 is YYREEE in the germline V gene (reference sequence). The V and J ends lost 2 bases and 3 bases respectively, with 10 bases between them. The CDR3, as DNA: TGTGCCAGCAGCTTTTTCCGGGGAACAGATACGCAGTATTTT. Its translation: CASSFFRGTDTQYF.

V gene TRBV6-1 combines with J gene TRBJ1-2, with TRBD1 matching over 7 bases. The CDR3 contains 13 residues. V gave up 6 bases and J gave up 6 bases; unmatched junction bases: 7. CDR1 is MNHNS, CDR2 SASEGT, per germline. This CDR3 is CASRPTGDDGYTF. Written as DNA, the CDR3 is TGTGCCAGCAGACCCACAGGGGATGATGGCTACACCTTC.

V gene TRBV30 combines with J gene TRBJ1-6; D perhaps matches TRBD1 (6 bases). The germline gives CDR1 GTSNPN, CDR2 SVGIG (reference sequence). The CDR3 sequence is 14 residues long. V dropped 2 bases and J dropped 8 bases, with 13 bases sitting between them. CDR3 coding DNA: TGTGCCTGGAGTCCCCGGGGGGCAGATTCACCCCTCCACTTT. Translation: CAWSPRGADSPLHF. Full variable domain (remainder filled in from reference TRBV30 and TRBJ1-6): SQTIHQWPATLVQPVGSPLSLECTVEGTSNPNLYWYRQAAGRGLQLLFYSVGIGQISSEVPQNLSASRPQDRQFILSSKKLLLSDSGFYLCAWSPRGADSPLHFGNGTRLTVT.

This chain uses TRBV7-9 with TRBJ1-2; D gene unclear. CDR1 is SEHNR, CDR2 FQNEAQ, per germline (reference sequence). The CDR3 sequence is 12 residues long. V lost 5 bases and J 7 bases, leaving 11 bases between the germline ends. CDR3 sequence (DNA): TGTGCCAGCAGCCAGAGTTGGGCTGGCTACACCTTC. The encoded protein is CASSQSWAGYTF.

The chain uses TRBV30 and TRBJ2-7; a weak D match, TRBD1 (5 bases). CDR1 GTSNPN and CDR2 SVGIG come from the germline V gene (reference sequence). This CDR3 comprises 13 residues. Trimming removed 4 bases from V and 3 bases from J, with 13 bases in between. CDR3 DNA sequence: TGTGCCTGGAACAGGTTCCCCATCTACGAGCAGTACTTC. Encoded protein: CAWNRFPIYEQYF.

The rearrangement joins TRBV7-3 to TRBJ2-3; 7 bases map to TRBD2. V shed 7 bases, J shed 7 bases, and the junction held 14 bases outside the gene matches. Germline assignment: CDR1 SGHTA and CDR2 FQGTGA. The CDR3 covers 15 residues. The CDR3 region has the DNA TGTGCCAGCACCCTAGGTAGCGGGCGGACGAATACGCAGTATTTT. This encodes CASTLGSGRTNTQYF.

This clone was counted a few times. Other nucleotide sequences from this sample produce the same CDR3. V and J are TRBV11-1 and TRBJ1-2, with 8 bases that match TRBD1. Per germline, CDR1 SGHAT and CDR2 FQDESV (reference sequence). This CDR3 comprises 13 residues. The J segment lost 4 bases and the V segment lost 5 bases, leaving 3 bases of the junction unmatched. The CDR3 loop reads CASSPDRAYGYTF. In DNA form, the CDR3 reads TGTGCCAGCAGCCCGGACAGGGCCTATGGCTACACCTTC. The full variable domain, with the rest looked up from reference TRBV11-1 and TRBJ1-2, is EAEVAQSPRYKITEKSQAVAFWCDPISGHATLYWYRQILGQGPELLVQFQDESVVDDSQLPKDRFSAERLKGVDSTLKIQPAELGDSAMYLCASSPDRAYGYTFGSGTRLTVV.

This chain joins TRBV13 and TRBJ2-1; the match to TRBD1 covers 9 bases. V shed 2 bases and J 8 bases; nucleotides not matched to a gene: 4. The CDR3 contains 14 residues. Germline-derived CDR1 and CDR2 are PRHDT and FYEKMQ (reference sequence). Written as DNA, the CDR3 is TGTGCCAGCAGCTTAACAGGGGGCCTGGATGAGCAGTTCTTC. As protein: CASSLTGGLDEQFF.

Only one count was recorded for this clone. CDR3 nucleotides: TGTGCCAGCAGCCGTGGGGGAATGGCCTACGAGCAGTACTTC. The encoded protein is CASSRGGMAYEQYF. The chain recombines TRBV11-3 with TRBJ2-7; either TRBD1 or TRBD2 may fit D (5 bases each). Looked up from germline, CDR1 is SGHNT and CDR2 is YENEEA. The germline V and J ends were trimmed by 5 bases and 2 bases, with 13 bases remaining between them. This CDR3 is 14 amino acids long.

V usage is TRBV30 and J usage is TRBJ1-1, with a possible D match to TRBD1 (5 bases). This CDR3 region has 13 residues. V lost 7 bases to trimming and J lost 2 bases, with 14 bases between them. CDR1 is GTSNPN and CDR2 is SVGIG in the germline V gene (reference sequence). CDR3: CAYQGDLNTEAFF. CDR3 sequence (DNA): TGTGCCTACCAAGGGGATTTAAACACTGAAGCTTTCTTT.

The genes are TRBV7-9 and TRBJ2-4; no clear D. Germline values: CDR1 SEHNR, CDR2 FQNEAQ (reference sequence). Trimming took 2 bases from V and 0 from J, leaving 8 bases between them. This CDR3 is 15 amino acids long. The CDR3 DNA reads as TGTGCCAGCAGCTTAACGACCTTAGCCAAAAACATTCAGTACTTC. Translated: CASSLTTLAKNIQYF. The full variable domain, rest sourced from reference TRBV7-9 and TRBJ2-4, is DTGVSQNPRHKITKRGQNVTFRCDPISEHNRLYWYRQTLGQGPEFLTYFQNEAQLEKSRLLSDRFSAERPKGSFSTLEIQRTEQGDSAMYLCASSLTTLAKNIQYFGAGTRLSVL.

The V and J genes are TRBV6-5 and TRBJ1-2; D is ambiguous. V was clipped by 11 bases and J by 7 bases, with 14 bases between them. Germline V lookup: CDR1 MNHEY, CDR2 SVGAGI. The CDR3 contains 11 residues. The CDR3 region has the DNA TGTGCCTATGGGTATCGGCCTGGCTACACCTTC. Translated, it gives CAYGYRPGYTF.

This clone was observed a few times. The rearrangement uses TRBV27 and TRBJ1-1, with 9 nucleotides matching TRBD1. This CDR3 comprises 13 residues. Germline values: CDR1 MNHEY, CDR2 SMNVEV (reference sequence). The ends lost 9 bases at V and 3 bases at J; junction bases unmatched: 5. The CDR3 coding sequence is TGTGCCAGTTCGGGGACAGGGTACACTGAAGCTTTCTTT. Translating it yields CASSGTGYTEAFF.

This clone was picked up one time. The chain links TRBV16 to TRBJ2-3, with a weak D call TRBD1 (6 bases). In germline, CDR1 is KGHSY, CDR2 FQNENV. V gave up 3 bases and J gave up 0 bases, with 10 bases separating them. The length of the CDR3 is 15 residues. The CDR3 nucleotides are TGTGCCAGCAGCCAGAACAGGGCTAGCACAGATACGCAGTATTTT. It codes for CASSQNRASTDTQYF.

The chain employs TRBV18 and TRBJ1-4; a weak D match, TRBD1 (5 bases). The germline gives CDR1 KGHSH, CDR2 LQKENI. CDR3 length: 15 residues. V shed 3 bases and J shed 4 bases, with 12 bases lying between them. The CDR3 sequence: CASSPLDSLNEKLFF. The CDR3 region has the DNA TGTGCCAGCTCACCGTTAGACAGCCTTAATGAAAAACTGTTTTTT.

The J gene is TRBJ2-7, the V gene TRBV27; 9 bases fit TRBD2. Trimming took 5 bases from V and 0 from J; bases not matched to a gene: 14. The length of the CDR3 is 18 residues. Germline V CDR1 and CDR2: MNHEY, SMNVEV (reference sequence). The CDR3: CASSPKGGLALSSYEQYF. DNA for the CDR3: TGTGCCAGCAGTCCCAAAGGTGGACTAGCGCTAAGCTCCTACGAGCAGTACTTC.

V gene TRBV2 combines with J gene TRBJ2-7; tentative D call: TRBD1 (6 bases). The CDR3 is 12 amino acids. Germline V gene data show CDR1 as SNHLY and CDR2 as FYNNEI. The V end was cut by 5 bases, the J end by 6 bases, with 11 bases between. For the CDR3, the DNA is TGTGCCAGCAGTTACAGGGTCGGCGAGCAGTACTTC. Translated: CASSYRVGEQYF. Drawing the rest from reference TRBV2 and TRBJ2-7, the complete variable domain is EPEVTQTPSHQVTQMGQEVILRCVPISNHLYFYWYRQILGQKVEFLVSFYNNEISEKSEIFDDQFSVERPDGSNFTLKIRSTKLEDSAMYFCASSYRVGEQYFGPGTRLTVT.

The chain carries TRBV2 and TRBJ2-7; 11 positions match TRBD2. Germline CDR1 and CDR2: SNHLY and FYNNEI. The ends lost 6 bases at V and 5 bases at J; junction bases unmatched: 6. There are 14 residues in the CDR3. The CDR3 loop is CASRLLAGEDEQYF. The CDR3 nucleotides read TGTGCCAGCAGGTTACTAGCGGGAGAGGACGAGCAGTACTTC.

The chain joins TRBV4-2 to TRBJ2-7; D is possibly TRBD1 or TRBD2 (5 bases each). The germline V gene encodes CDR1 LGHNA and CDR2 YNFKEQ. The CDR3 loop spans 18 amino acids. V was trimmed by 1 base and J by 0 bases, leaving 19 bases between them. Here the CDR3 DNA reads TGTGCCAGCAGCCAAGGTCCATTTGGGGGTTTCAACTCCTACGAGCAGTACTTC. Its protein is CASSQGPFGGFNSYEQYF.

This rearrangement joins TRBV5-1 to TRBJ2-5, with D perhaps TRBD2 (5 bases). V was shortened by 5 bases and J by 2 bases, with 16 bases between the two germline ends. Germline V gives CDR1 SGHRS, CDR2 YFSETQ. This CDR3 comprises 15 residues. In nucleotides, the CDR3 is TGCGCCAGCAGAGCGCGTGTTCGGGGACAAGAGACCCAGTACTTC. Amino acids: CASRARVRGQETQYF.

This clone was detected many times. The chain carries TRBV7-9 and TRBJ2-2; no definite D call. Germline V gene sequence: CDR1 SEHNR, CDR2 FQNEAQ (reference sequence). V lost 1 base and J 4 bases, leaving 1 base between the germline ends. This CDR3 is built from 12 residues. CDR3 in DNA: TGTGCCAGCAGCTTAGTCACCGGGGAGCTGTTTTTT. Translated: CASSLVTGELFF.

There are a few counts of this clone. This rearrangement joins TRBV6-1 to TRBJ1-1, with D possibly TRBD1 on 5 matching bases. Germline V gives CDR1 MNHNS, CDR2 SASEGT. The length of the CDR3 is 16 residues. V gave up 2 bases and J gave up 5 bases, with 18 bases separating them. CDR3 loop: CASSEPGGLGRTEAFF. As DNA, the CDR3 is TGTGCCAGCAGTGAACCGGGGGGACTCGGGCGGACTGAAGCTTTCTTT.

This clone was observed a few times. The rearrangement links TRBV4-2 to TRBJ1-3; D is undetermined. V lost 0 bases, J lost 4 bases, and 10 bases lay in between. The CDR3 runs to 15 residues. Germline V gene data show CDR1 as LGHNA and CDR2 as YNFKEQ. The CDR3: CASSQETITGNTIYF. In nucleotides, the CDR3 is TGTGCCAGCAGCCAAGAAACCATCACGGGAAACACCATATATTTT.

The chain employs TRBV15 and TRBJ2-3; D uncertain. Per germline, CDR1 LNHNV and CDR2 YYDKDF (reference sequence). The CDR3 length is 14 residues. Trimming shortened V by 0 bases and J by 0 bases, and 4 bases separated the two germline ends. Here the CDR3 reads CATSRDASTDTQYF. CDR3 in DNA: TGTGCCACCAGCAGAGATGCTAGCACAGATACGCAGTATTTT.

This clone turned up a few times. The chain recombines TRBV5-1 with TRBJ2-7; 10 bases match TRBD1. From germline, CDR1 is SGHRS and CDR2 YFSETQ. With 4 bases clipped from V and 3 bases from J, the junction kept 7 bases outside the gene matches. The CDR3 is made up of 15 amino acids. The CDR3 is CASSRTTGGDYEQYF. In DNA form, the CDR3 reads TGCGCCAGCAGCAGGACGACAGGGGGCGACTACGAGCAGTACTTC.

The chain uses TRBV7-2 and TRBJ1-2; D may be TRBD1 (6 bases). Germline CDR1 is SGHTA and CDR2 is FQGNSA. Trimming took 6 bases from V and 0 from J, leaving 11 bases between them. The CDR3 has 14 residues. CDR3 nucleotide sequence: TGTGCCAGCAGGTTGACAGGCCCTAACTATGGCTACACCTTC. Translating gives CASRLTGPNYGYTF.

The V gene is TRBV9, the J gene TRBJ1-2; D is undetermined. Between the trimmed V and J ends, which lost 3 bases and 6 bases, there was a span of 15 bases. In germline, CDR1 is SGDLS, CDR2 YYNGEE. This CDR3 comprises 14 residues. The CDR3 here is CASSASDTWNGYTF. The CDR3 nucleotides are TGTGCCAGCAGCGCCTCCGATACGTGGAATGGCTACACCTTC.

The chain has TRBV9 and TRBJ2-4, with 7 positions matching TRBD1. The CDR3 covers 17 residues. Germline CDR1 and CDR2: SGDLS and YYNGEE. The ends lost 1 base at V and 0 bases at J; junction bases unmatched: 7. The CDR3 DNA is TGTGCCAGCAGCGTAAGGGACAGCGTCCCAGCCAAAAACATTCAGTACTTC. Translated, it gives CASSVRDSVPAKNIQYF. Full variable domain (remainder filled in from reference TRBV9 and TRBJ2-4): DSGVTQTPKHLITATGQRVTLRCSPRSGDLSVYWYQQSLDQGLQFLIQYYNGEERAKGNILERFSAQQFPDLHSELNLSSLELGDSALYFCASSVRDSVPAKNIQYFGAGTRLSVL.

The DNA of the CDR3 is TGTGCCAGCAGACGGCAGGGGTCTTCCTACGAGCAGTACTTC. Its translation: CASRRQGSSYEQYF. This chain joins TRBV6-5 and TRBJ2-7; TRBD1 might be the D (6 bases). Trimming left V 6 bases short and J 1 base short, with 13 bases between. The CDR3 is made up of 14 amino acids. CDR1 is MNHEY, CDR2 SVGAGI, per germline.

This clone showed up just once. The chain recombines TRBV7-9 with TRBJ1-1; D is undetermined. The V and J ends lost 6 bases and 1 base respectively, with 15 bases between them. Looked up from germline, CDR1 is SEHNR and CDR2 is FQNEAQ (reference sequence). The CDR3 runs to 15 residues. The DNA for the CDR3 is TGTGCCAGCAGTCGTTTCCGGAAAACGAACACTGAAGCTTTCTTT. Translating gives CASSRFRKTNTEAFF.